This passage covers 30 T cell receptor beta chains from one sample sequenced in a study of T cells in Graves' hyperthyroidism and ophthalmopathy. From RNA transcripts, TCR beta CDR3 regions were amplified. The primer set for the first-round RT-PCR of the TCR CDR3 was HTBI. One entry per CDR3 protein, called by TCRdb with MiXCR from the multiplex PCR reads. Of around 370,000 distinct CDR3 sequences in the sample, around 20% are singletons; the top ten hold 40%. The sample was blood. These receptors were obtained from a man in his late teens or twenties with Graves' ophthalmopathy.

V gene TRBV5-4 combines with J gene TRBJ1-2, with D possibly matching TRBD1 (5 bases). This CDR3 has 18 residues. V lost 4 bases to trimming and J lost 8 bases, with 30 bases between them. Germline V gene lookup returns CDR1 SGHNT and CDR2 YYREEE (reference sequence). The CDR3 DNA is TGTGCCAGCAGCGTCTCAAGGGCCAGGGAAGAGTTGGGTGGCGGCTACACCTTC. Protein product: CASSVSRAREELGGGYTF.

This clonotype was recorded at least ten times. This chain connects TRBV7-9 to TRBJ1-5; no reliable D call. Trimming took 5 bases from V and 7 from J, leaving 12 bases between them. The CDR3 contains 13 residues. In germline, CDR1 is SEHNR, CDR2 FQNEAQ (reference sequence). CDR3 protein: CASSPPPPQPQHF. CDR3 coding DNA: TGTGCCAGCAGCCCCCCACCCCCACAGCCCCAGCATTTT.

The J gene is TRBJ2-7, the V gene TRBV28, with D possibly being TRBD2 (6 bases). Trimming left V 5 bases short and J 2 bases short, with 16 bases between. Germline V lookup: CDR1 MDHEN, CDR2 SYDVKM. CDR3 size: 15 residues. CDR3 region: CASSKLAVPTYEQYF. In DNA, the CDR3 is TGTGCCAGCAGTAAACTAGCCGTGCCCACCTACGAGCAGTACTTC. The full variable domain, rest sourced from reference TRBV28 and TRBJ2-7, is DVKVTQSSRYLVKRTGEKVFLECVQDMDHENMFWYRQDPGLGLRLIYFSYDVKMKEKGDIPEGYSVSREKKERFSLILESASTNQTSMYLCASSKLAVPTYEQYFGPGTRLTVT.

This clonotype has ten or more counts. V usage is TRBV10-3 and J usage is TRBJ1-1; 7 bases line up with TRBD1. The CDR3 totals 15 residues. The trim removed 3 bases at V and 11 bases at J, leaving 15 bases unmatched. Germline-derived CDR1 and CDR2 are ENHRY and SYGVKD. The CDR3 sequence: CAISDLGQAGVGAFF. In DNA form, the CDR3 reads TGTGCCATCAGTGACCTCGGACAGGCTGGAGTGGGTGCTTTCTTT.

This chain joins TRBV9 and TRBJ2-7; D gene ambiguous. V was cut by 0 bases and J by 0 bases, with 7 bases left in between. This CDR3 has 14 residues. Per germline, CDR1 SGDLS and CDR2 YYNGEE. CDR3 sequence (DNA): TGTGCCAGCAGCGTAGATCACGGCTCCTACGAGCAGTACTTC. Amino acid sequence: CASSVDHGSYEQYF.

The chain links TRBV24-1 to TRBJ1-5; 7 positions agree with TRBD1. This CDR3 has 14 amino acids. V trimming: 7 bases; J trimming: 6 bases; junction bases outside the gene matches: 8. Germline CDR1 reads KGHDR; CDR2 reads SFDVKD. The CDR3 reads CATSLGGGGQPQHF. CDR3 coding DNA: TGTGCCACCAGCCTAGGGGGCGGCGGTCAGCCCCAGCATTTT.

This clonotype has a count of ten or more. V and J are TRBV2 and TRBJ2-3, with D possibly being TRBD1 or TRBD2 (6 bases each). This CDR3 is 17 amino acids long. Germline V gene lookup returns CDR1 SNHLY and CDR2 FYNNEI. The V end was cut by 6 bases, the J end by 1 base, with 20 bases between. The CDR3 protein is CASSASWVRGGTDTQYF. CDR3 nucleotides: TGTGCCAGCAGCGCTTCTTGGGTGAGGGGGGGCACAGATACGCAGTATTTT.

Many counts were recorded for this clonotype. The chain is built from TRBV20-1 and TRBJ2-7; D may be TRBD1 (6 bases). Germline values: CDR1 DFQATT, CDR2 SNEGSKA (reference sequence). The CDR3 consists of 14 residues. V lost 0 bases, J lost 2 bases, and 11 bases lay in between. The CDR3 protein is CSARETGGTYEQYF. The CDR3 region has the DNA TGCAGTGCTAGAGAGACAGGCGGCACCTACGAGCAGTACTTC.

This clonotype was detected ten times or more. The chain couples TRBV5-1 to TRBJ2-7; 10 bases are shared with TRBD1. In germline, CDR1 is SGHRS, CDR2 YFSETQ. The J segment lost 4 bases and the V segment lost 5 bases, leaving 9 bases of the junction unmatched. This CDR3 is 15 amino acids long. CDR3 in amino acids: CASRPGTGVFYEQYF. CDR3 bases: TGCGCCAGCAGACCGGGGACAGGGGTTTTTTACGAGCAGTACTTC.

The rearrangement uses TRBV20-1 and TRBJ2-1, with TRBD1 matching over 7 bases. The V gene's germline CDR1 is DFQATT and CDR2 SNEGSKA (reference sequence). The CDR3 contains 13 residues. This CDR3 is CSPKKGANNEQFF. Here the CDR3 DNA reads TGCAGCCCTAAAAAGGGGGCTAACAATGAGCAGTTCTTC.

This rearrangement joins TRBV12-3 or TRBV12-4 to TRBJ2-1, with D possibly being TRBD2 (5 bases). The CDR3 is 15 amino acids. The V end lost 5 bases, the J end lost 9 bases, and 20 bases lay between the germline ends. CDR3 sequence reads: CASSLPFEGQIEQFF. Written as DNA, the CDR3 is TGTGCCAGCAGTCTCCCTTTCGAGGGCCAGATTGAGCAGTTCTTC.

A note on this clonotype: A read error may explain this, as a much larger clone is one base away. Because the CDR3's place on the DNA is in doubt, the DNA is left out and the CDR3 is given as listed by TCRdb. The chain carries TRBV28 and TRBJ1-2. From its first to its last residue, the CDR3 has 13 amino acids. Per the germline V gene, CDR1 is MDHEN and CDR2 is SYDVKM. CDR3 in amino acids: CASQEGLPYGCTF.

This clonotype was detected ten times or more. V gene TRBV27 combines with J gene TRBJ1-6, with D possibly TRBD1 on 6 matching bases. The CDR3 sequence is 15 residues long. V shed 3 bases and J shed 9 bases, with 15 bases lying between them. Germline V lookup: CDR1 MNHEY, CDR2 SMNVEV (reference sequence). The CDR3 sequence is CASSFTGGRFSPLHF. The CDR3 DNA follows: TGTGCCAGCAGTTTCACGGGGGGCCGGTTTTCACCCCTCCACTTT.

This clonotype was recorded at least ten times. The J gene is TRBJ1-2, the V gene TRBV24-1; no definite D call. Germline V CDR1 and CDR2: KGHDR, SFDVKD. Deletions cut 4 bases from V and 1 base from J, with 3 bases between. This CDR3 spans 12 amino acids. In nucleotides, the CDR3 is TGTGCCACCAGTGACAGTAACTATGGCTACACCTTC. This codes for CATSDSNYGYTF.

This clonotype was seen a handful of times. The chain employs TRBV4-1 and TRBJ2-1, with 9 bases identical to TRBD1. V lost 3 bases and J lost 7; bases outside the gene matches: 10. Germline V gives CDR1 MGHRA, CDR2 YSYEKL. CDR3 length: 16 amino acids. The chain's CDR3 is CASSQLTGGAINEQFF. The CDR3 nucleotides are TGCGCCAGCAGCCAGCTAACAGGGGGCGCGATTAATGAGCAGTTCTTC.

A remark on this clonotype: Since a much larger clone is just one base distant, this may be a read error. The chain uses TRBV7-6 and TRBJ2-1; maybe TRBD2 (5 bases). The J call may not be correct, given that the DNA end is closer to TRBJ2-7. This CDR3 contains 14 residues. Germline values: CDR1 SGHVS, CDR2 FNYEAQ. The CDR3, as DNA: TGTGCCAGCAGTTTTAGCGCGTCCTACAATGAGCAGTACTTC. Its translation: CASSFSASYNEQYF.

In its sample, this clonotype was seen many times. CDR3 residues: CAISPRGISDEQYF. In DNA, the CDR3 is TGTGCCATCAGCCCCCGCGGGATCAGCGACGAGCAGTACTTC. The chain recombines TRBV10-3 with TRBJ2-7; weak D call: TRBD2 (6 bases). CDR1 is ENHRY, CDR2 SYGVKD, per germline. The germline V and J ends were trimmed by 6 bases and 5 bases, with 17 bases remaining between them. There are 14 residues in the CDR3.

This clonotype was seen a handful of times. This chain joins TRBV20-1 and TRBJ2-7; TRBD2 aligns across 8 bases. CDR3 length equals 14 residues. Per the germline V gene, CDR1 is DFQATT and CDR2 is SNEGSKA (reference sequence). Trimming took 6 bases from V and 4 from J; bases not matched to a gene: 11. The CDR3 sequence: CSARGGGRIYEQYF. CDR3 sequence (DNA): TGCAGTGCCCGGGGGGGGGGCAGAATTTACGAGCAGTACTTC.

This clonotype was counted many times. The chain uses TRBV11-2 and TRBJ2-5; the match to TRBD1 covers 7 bases. The CDR3 spans 15 residues. CDR1 SGHAT and CDR2 FQNNGV come from the germline V gene. The V segment lost 3 bases and the J segment 1 base; nucleotides outside the gene matches: 5. This chain's CDR3 is CASSFEGAVQETQYF. The DNA for the CDR3 is TGTGCCAGCAGCTTTGAGGGGGCAGTCCAAGAGACCCAGTACTTC.

This clonotype was seen only once. This sequence joins TRBV10-2 and TRBJ2-3, with TRBD2 matching 7 bases. V was clipped by 1 base and J by 5 bases; unmatched bases: 6. The CDR3 loop spans 15 amino acids. The germline CDR1 and CDR2 sequences are WSHSY and SAAADI. The CDR3 nucleotides are TGCGCCAGCAGTGAGTTTAGCGGGTTCAGAGATACGCAGTATTTT. This encodes CASSEFSGFRDTQYF.

This clonotype was detected many times. The J gene is TRBJ1-5, the V gene TRBV11-2, with a weak D call TRBD1 (5 bases). Trimming shortened V by 6 bases and J by 0 bases, and 12 bases separated the two germline ends. Germline V gene data show CDR1 as SGHAT and CDR2 as FQNNGV. CDR3 size: 15 residues. CDR3 coding DNA: TGTGCCAGCAGTCGGGGGAGCCATAGCAATCAGCCCCAGCATTTT. It codes for CASSRGSHSNQPQHF. The variable domain in full, completed from reference TRBV11-2 and TRBJ1-5, reads EAGVAQSPRYKIIEKRQSVAFWCNPISGHATLYWYQQILGQGPKLLIQFQNNGVVDDSQLPKDRFSAERLKGVDSTLKIQPAKLEDSAVYLCASSRGSHSNQPQHFGDGTRLSIL.

This chain connects TRBV6-9 to TRBJ1-4; possibly TRBD1 for D (5 bases). Germline V CDR1 and CDR2: MNHGY, SVAAGI. The CDR3 is made up of 15 amino acids. The ends were cut back, 4 bases at V and 4 bases at J, with 13 bases in the middle. In nucleotides, the CDR3 is TGTGCCAGCAGTTTCACCGGGACCAATAATGAAAAACTGTTTTTT. As protein: CASSFTGTNNEKLFF.

Many counts were recorded for this clonotype. The chain is built from TRBV12-3 or TRBV12-4 and TRBJ1-2, with D possibly TRBD1 on 6 matching bases. The CDR3 spans 14 residues. Between the trimmed V and J ends, which lost 3 bases and 4 bases, there was a span of 12 bases. CDR3 bases: TGTGCCAGCAGTTTGAGTGGGACATTCTATGGCTACACCTTC. Translated: CASSLSGTFYGYTF.

The sample holds many counts of this clonotype. The rearrangement uses TRBV6-2 or TRBV6-3 and TRBJ2-7, with 7 nucleotides matching TRBD2. This CDR3 is built from 13 residues. V shed 6 bases, J shed 4 bases, and the junction held 6 bases outside the gene matches. Germline assignment: CDR1 MNHEY and CDR2 SVGEGT. CDR3 coding DNA: TGTGCCAGCAGACAAACACTAGCGTACGAGCAGTACTTC. Translating it yields CASRQTLAYEQYF.

This clonotype was seen repeatedly, ten times or more. At one boundary the junction diverges from the germline segment, which might be a read error. The gene calls are TRBV29-1 and TRBJ1-1; TRBD1 aligns across 7 bases. The CDR3 contains 14 residues. CDR1 and CDR2 from the germline V gene are SQVTM and ANQGSEA. CDR3 protein: CSAEQTGRNTEAFF. The CDR3 nucleotides are TGCAGCGCTGAACAGACAGGGCGGAACACTGAAGCTTTCTTT.

The chain couples TRBV5-1 to TRBJ1-5; D ambiguous. The CDR3 is 15 residues long. CDR1 SGHRS and CDR2 YFSETQ come from the germline V gene. V lost 0 bases and J 0 bases, leaving 7 bases between the germline ends. CDR3 in DNA: TGCGCCAGCAGCTTGGGAGATGATAGCAATCAGCCCCAGCATTTT. This sequence encodes CASSLGDDSNQPQHF.

This clonotype was observed at least ten times. CDR3 nucleotide sequence: TGTGCCAGCGCGGACAGGCCTTCTGGAAACACCATATATTTT. It codes for CASADRPSGNTIYF. The chain has TRBV12-3 or TRBV12-4 and TRBJ1-3; 7 nucleotides align to TRBD1. The CDR3 length is 14 residues. Losses at the gene ends were 8 bases for V and 1 base for J; bases not matched to a gene: 5.

Ten or more counts support this clonotype. The chain recombines TRBV7-3 with TRBJ2-2; D remains ambiguous. Trimming pared 1 base from V and 3 bases from J, leaving 12 bases between. Germline values: CDR1 SGHTA, CDR2 FQGTGA. This CDR3 contains 16 residues. CDR3 in amino acids: CASSLSQSADTGELFF. DNA for the CDR3: TGTGCCAGCAGCTTAAGCCAGTCTGCGGACACCGGGGAGCTGTTTTTT.

On this clonotype: This could be a read error, since a much larger clone is one nucleotide away. The chain joins TRBV7-2 to TRBJ2-5; TRBD1 is a possible D gene (5 bases). Germline V CDR1 and CDR2: SGHTA, FQGNSA. This CDR3 is built from 14 residues. V lost 8 bases and J lost 5, with 18 bases in between. The CDR3 coding sequence is TGTGCCAGCGGCGAGTACCAGGGTGCGGAGACCCAGTACTTC. Its translation is CASGEYQGAETQYF.

This clonotype has only a few counts. The V call is TRBV20-1, the J call TRBJ2-6; D is unclear. Per germline, CDR1 DFQATT and CDR2 SNEGSKA (reference sequence). The CDR3 is 13 residues long. Trimming pared 1 base from V and 4 bases from J, leaving 5 bases between. The CDR3 here is CSARVAGANVLTF. CDR3 coding DNA: TGCAGTGCTAGAGTAGCCGGGGCCAACGTCCTGACTTTC.